This TCR beta chain was found in a study of T cell responses to AZD1222 COVID-19 vaccine. Study-wide results and limits: Two AZD1222 doses significantly raised spike-specific TCR breadth and depth over controls. Along spike, vaccine-associated CD4 TCRs were found throughout, with dominance at 160-218 and 743-854.

A remark on this clone: Its antigen is undetermined.

Method: immunoSEQ multiplex PCR; TCRdb's copy keeps in-frame clones and lacks some. The sample records 150,000 to 200,000 clones, 94% being singletons. V lost 3 bases to trimming and J lost 5 bases, with 8 bases between them. CDR1 is KGHSH and CDR2 is LQKENI in the germline V gene. This CDR3 has 13 amino acids. This clonotype was obtained from an adult in good health. This sample comprised peripheral blood, obtained on day 0 of AZD1222 vaccination. The V gene is TRBV18, the J gene TRBJ1-5, with D possibly TRBD1 on 5 matching bases. For the CDR3, the DNA is TGTGCCAGCTCACCCACCAGGGATCAGCCCCAGCATTTT. It translates to CASSPTRDQPQHF. Full variable domain (rest looked up from reference TRBV18 and TRBJ1-5): NAGVMQNPRHLVRRRGQEARLRCSPMKGHSHVYWYRQLPEEGLKFMVYLQKENIIDESGMPKERFSAEFPKEGPSILRIQQVVRGDSAAYFCASSPTRDQPQHFGDGTRLSIL.